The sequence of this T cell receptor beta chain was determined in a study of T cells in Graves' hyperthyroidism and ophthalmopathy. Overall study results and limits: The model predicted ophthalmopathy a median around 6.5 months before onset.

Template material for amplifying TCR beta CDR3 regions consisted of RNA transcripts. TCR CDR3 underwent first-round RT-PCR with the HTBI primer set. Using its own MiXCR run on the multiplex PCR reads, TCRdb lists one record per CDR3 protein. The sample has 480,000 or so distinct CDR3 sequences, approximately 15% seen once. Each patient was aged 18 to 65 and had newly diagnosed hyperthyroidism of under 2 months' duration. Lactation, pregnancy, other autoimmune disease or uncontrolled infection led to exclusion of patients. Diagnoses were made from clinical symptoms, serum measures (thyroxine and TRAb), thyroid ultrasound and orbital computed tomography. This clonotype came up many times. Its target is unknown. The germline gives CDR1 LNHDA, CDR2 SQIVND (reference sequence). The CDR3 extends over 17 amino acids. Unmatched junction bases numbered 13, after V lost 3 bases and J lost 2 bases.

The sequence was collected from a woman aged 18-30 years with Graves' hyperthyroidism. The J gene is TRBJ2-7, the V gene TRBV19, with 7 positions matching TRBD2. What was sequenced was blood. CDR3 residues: CASSIPSAGDGTYEQYF. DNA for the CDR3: TGTGCCAGTAGTATCCCCTCGGCGGGGGACGGGACCTACGAGCAGTACTTC.